The clone carrying this T cell receptor (beta chain) was seen only once. Antigen specificity is unknown. This same CDR3 is encoded by further DNA sequences in the sample. The data originate from a study of cytomegalovirus exposure and HLA in healthy donors. Study-level findings and limits: In terms of immune exposure information, only CMV serostatus was available. Reportedly, HLA-A and HLA-B alleles of most subjects were accurately predicted from TCR beta. Per a later analysis, 15,000 to 20,000 TCR beta sequences showed association with HLA alleles at 0.05 false discovery rate.

The study ran its PCR with 60 Vbeta and 13 Jbeta primers. Original analysis: In a later analysis, approximately 80 million unique TCR beta chains included roughly 11 million shared by two or more donors. Sequenced by immunoSEQ multiplex PCR; TCRdb stores in-frame clones only, minus some. The D gene and trimming were derived from the DNA, and the V and J assignments and clone size from that table. This table holds 100,000 to 120,000 clones, 60% to 85% found once. Trimming removed 5 bases from V and 4 bases from J; junction bases left unmatched: 3. The CDR3 covers 14 residues. Germline V gene sequence: CDR1 MDHEN, CDR2 SYDVKM.

This chain joins TRBV28 and TRBJ1-1; 11 bases align to TRBD1. This sequence was found in a male donor in good health and CMV-seronegative. Input material: PBMCs. The CDR3 here is CASSTGTGGTEAFF. DNA of the CDR3: TGTGCCAGCAGTACCGGGACAGGGGGCACTGAAGCTTTCTTT.